One and the same sample provided the 26 T cell receptor beta chains below, sequenced in a study of blood T cell repertoires in COVID-19. Sequencing used immunoSEQ multiplex PCR; TCRdb keeps in-frame clones, though not all of them. The repertoire includes roughly 440,000 clones, approximately 89% of them detected once, and around 12% sits in the top ten. The sample taken for sequencing was peripheral blood. These TCRs come from a woman aged 45 to 65 with COVID-19, enrolled during active disease.

The chain carries TRBV6-2 or TRBV6-3 and TRBJ1-3; 7 bases map to TRBD1. The CDR3 covers 16 residues. V was clipped by 6 bases and J by 0 bases; unmatched bases: 8. Germline V lookup: CDR1 MNHEY, CDR2 SVGEGT. The CDR3 sequence: CASSPYRGGSGNTIYF. The CDR3 nucleotides read TGTGCCAGCAGCCCTTACAGGGGCGGCTCTGGAAACACCATATATTTT.

The chain uses TRBV5-1 and TRBJ1-6, with 8 nucleotides matching TRBD1. Germline CDR1 reads SGHRS; CDR2 reads YFSETQ. After removal of 4 bases from V and 9 bases from J, the junction contained 9 bases not matched to a gene. This CDR3 comprises 15 residues. CDR3 sequence: CASSRTGKLGSPLHF. CDR3 in DNA: TGCGCCAGCAGCCGGACAGGGAAGTTGGGTTCACCCCTCCACTTT. The complete variable domain, with remaining parts taken from reference TRBV5-1 and TRBJ1-6, reads KAGVTQTPRYLIKTRGQQVTLSCSPISGHRSVSWYQQTPGQGLQFLFEYFSETQRNKGNFPGRFSGRQFSNSRSEMNVSTLELGDSALYLCASSRTGKLGSPLHFGNGTRLTVT.

V gene TRBV25-1 combines with J gene TRBJ2-7; D perhaps matches TRBD1 (6 bases). Per the germline V gene, CDR1 is MGHDK and CDR2 is SYGVNS. Trimming cost V 4 bases and J 4 bases, with 11 bases left between them. The length of the CDR3 is 13 residues. CDR3 sequence (DNA): TGTGCCAGCAGTGGGGGGCCCAGGTACGAGCAGTACTTC. It translates to CASSGGPRYEQYF.

V usage is TRBV9 and J usage is TRBJ1-2, with D perhaps TRBD1 (6 bases). The CDR3 runs 15 residues. V was clipped by 4 bases and J by 3 bases, with 16 bases between them. Germline V gene data show CDR1 as SGDLS and CDR2 as YYNGEE. For the CDR3, the DNA is TGTGCCAGCAGCCACTTCGGACAGTCTGACTATGGCTACACCTTC. Its translation: CASSHFGQSDYGYTF.

The chain combines TRBV5-1 with TRBJ1-2; 7 positions match TRBD1. CDR1 SGHRS and CDR2 YFSETQ come from the germline V gene. The CDR3 runs to 16 residues. V lost 1 base, J lost 4 bases, and 10 bases stayed unmatched. The CDR3 DNA follows: TGCGCCAGCAGCTTGACAGCAGGGGGTGATGGCTATGGCTACACCTTC. Residues: CASSLTAGGDGYGYTF.

This clone was seen a handful of times. The chain employs TRBV9 and TRBJ1-1; D perhaps matches TRBD1 (5 bases). The CDR3 runs 14 residues. Germline values: CDR1 SGDLS, CDR2 YYNGEE. V gave up 5 bases and J gave up 0 bases, with 11 bases separating them. The chain's CDR3 is CASSRTLMNTEAFF. CDR3 bases: TGTGCCAGCAGTAGGACACTTATGAACACTGAAGCTTTCTTT.

This sequence joins TRBV7-6 and TRBJ2-2, with TRBD2 identical over 13 bases. V trimming: 3 bases; J trimming: 6 bases; junction bases outside the gene matches: 10. The CDR3 has 18 residues. Looked up from germline, CDR1 is SGHVS and CDR2 is FNYEAQ. This chain's CDR3 is CASSLGTSGGDAAGELFF. CDR3 sequence (DNA): TGTGCCAGCAGCTTGGGAACTAGCGGGGGGGACGCCGCCGGGGAGCTGTTTTTT.

The genes are TRBV29-1 and TRBJ2-2, with D possibly TRBD2 on 6 matching bases. V lost 5 bases and J lost 6, with 13 bases in between. This CDR3 spans 13 amino acids. Germline lookup yields CDR1 SQVTM and CDR2 ANQGSEA. The CDR3 coding sequence is TGCAGCGTTACGGCCGGGGGAGCCGGGGAGCTGTTTTTT. Translated: CSVTAGGAGELFF.

V and J are TRBV4-1 and TRBJ1-5; D might be TRBD1 (5 bases). This CDR3 spans 15 amino acids. Germline CDR1 MGHRA, CDR2 YSYEKL. With 5 bases removed from V and 6 bases from J, the gap between germline ends came to 17 bases. The CDR3 reads CASSLTERGGQPQHF. CDR3 bases: TGCGCCAGCAGCTTAACGGAGAGGGGAGGTCAGCCCCAGCATTTT.

J is TRBJ1-1 and V is TRBV5-4; TRBD1 is a possible D gene (5 bases). V dropped 4 bases and J dropped 5 bases, with 18 bases sitting between them. This CDR3 is 15 amino acids long. The germline V gene has CDR1 SGHNT and CDR2 YYREEE (reference sequence). The CDR3 reads CASSGQQVRRTEAFF. CDR3 in DNA: TGTGCCAGCAGCGGCCAACAGGTACGTAGGACTGAAGCTTTCTTT. Full variable domain (missing parts from reference TRBV5-4 and TRBJ1-1): ETGVTQSPTHLIKTRGQQVTLRCSSQSGHNTVSWYQQALGQGPQFIFQYYREEENGRGNFPPRFSGLQFPNYSSELNVNALELDDSALYLCASSGQQVRRTEAFFGQGTRLTVV.

V usage is TRBV6-6 and J usage is TRBJ2-7; no clear D. The CDR3 is 14 amino acids. Trimming cost V 2 bases and J 8 bases, with 16 bases left between them. CDR1 is MNHNY and CDR2 is SVGAGI in the germline V gene (reference sequence). As DNA, the CDR3 is TGTGCCAGCAGTTACGCCTTATACAGAGAGAAGCAGTACTTC. This sequence encodes CASSYALYREKQYF.

J is TRBJ1-2 and V is TRBV5-4; D is uncertain. The CDR3 has 13 amino acids. CDR1 is SGHNT, CDR2 YYREEE, per germline (reference sequence). The ends were cut back, 5 bases at V and 7 bases at J, with 15 bases in the middle. The CDR3 DNA sequence: TGTGCCAGCAGAGAGGGAGGGCAGGTTGGCTACACCTTC. Encoded protein: CASREGGQVGYTF. Full variable domain (missing parts from reference TRBV5-4 and TRBJ1-2): ETGVTQSPTHLIKTRGQQVTLRCSSQSGHNTVSWYQQALGQGPQFIFQYYREEENGRGNFPPRFSGLQFPNYSSELNVNALELDDSALYLCASREGGQVGYTFGSGTRLTVV.

The gene calls are TRBV30 and TRBJ1-2; TRBD1 might be the D (5 bases). CDR3 size: 13 residues. From germline, CDR1 is GTSNPN and CDR2 SVGIG (reference sequence). The CDR3 here is CATNVGGDYGYTF. The CDR3 bases are TGTGCTACCAACGTCGGGGGAGACTATGGCTACACCTTC.

The chain employs TRBV2 and TRBJ1-2, with D possibly being TRBD1 (5 bases). This CDR3 has 14 amino acids. Germline-derived CDR1 and CDR2 are SNHLY and FYNNEI. V lost 8 bases and J lost 2, with 15 bases in between. The CDR3, as DNA: TGTGCCAGCGGACCTCCGGACATCAACTATGGCTACACCTTC. Protein: CASGPPDINYGYTF.

Notes on this clone: A much larger clone lies one base from this, so it may be a read error. This rearrangement joins TRBV27 to TRBJ1-1; D is uncertain. With 3 bases removed from V and 0 bases from J, the gap between germline ends came to 5 bases. CDR1 MNHEY and CDR2 SMNVEV come from the germline V gene (reference sequence). CDR3 length: 13 amino acids. CDR3 residues: CASSLQVNTEAFF. For the CDR3, the DNA is TGTGCCAGCAGTTTGCAGGTGAACACTGAAGCTTTCTTT.

The chain carries TRBV10-3 and TRBJ1-2, with TRBD1 as a possible D gene (6 bases). The germline V and J ends were trimmed by 0 bases and 6 bases, with 11 bases remaining between them. Germline V gene lookup returns CDR1 ENHRY and CDR2 SYGVKD. This CDR3 spans 14 amino acids. The DNA for the CDR3 is TGTGCCATCAGTGAGTCGTCAGGGGAAGATGGCTACACCTTC. It specifies CAISESSGEDGYTF.

The chain employs TRBV5-4 and TRBJ2-7, with D possibly being TRBD2 (6 bases). From germline, CDR1 is SGHNT and CDR2 YYREEE (reference sequence). The CDR3 spans 12 residues. V was shortened by 4 bases and J by 4 bases, with 9 bases between the two germline ends. This CDR3 reads CASSRDWYEQYF. DNA of the CDR3: TGTGCCAGCAGCCGGGACTGGTACGAGCAGTACTTC.

This clone was picked up one time. This chain uses TRBV9 with TRBJ1-2; 11 bases map to TRBD1. The J segment lost 7 bases and the V segment lost 0 bases, leaving 5 bases of the junction unmatched. CDR3 length: 15 residues. CDR1 is SGDLS and CDR2 is YYNGEE in the germline V gene. CDR3 amino acids: CASSVGTGGLSGYTF. For the CDR3, the DNA is TGTGCCAGCAGCGTAGGGACAGGGGGCTTGTCTGGCTACACCTTC. The variable domain in full, with the rest retrieved from reference TRBV9 and TRBJ1-2, is DSGVTQTPKHLITATGQRVTLRCSPRSGDLSVYWYQQSLDQGLQFLIQYYNGEERAKGNILERFSAQQFPDLHSELNLSSLELGDSALYFCASSVGTGGLSGYTFGSGTRLTVV.

The chain is built from TRBV27 and TRBJ1-1; 11 bases are shared with TRBD1. Trimming at V came to 2 bases and at J to 0 bases, leaving 8 bases not matched to a gene. The CDR3 covers 18 residues. The V gene's germline CDR1 is MNHEY and CDR2 SMNVEV (reference sequence). The CDR3 DNA reads TGTGCCAGCAGTTTAGCCCCCTGGACAGGGGGCTTGAACACTGAAGCTTTCTTT. Translation gives CASSLAPWTGGLNTEAFF.

The chain couples TRBV27 to TRBJ1-1, with 9 bases that match TRBD1. The CDR3 totals 16 residues. Germline loops: CDR1 MNHEY, CDR2 SMNVEV (reference sequence). Losses at the gene ends were 4 bases for V and 4 bases for J; bases not matched to a gene: 10. The CDR3 sequence: CASSSRTGGAGTEAFF. The CDR3 DNA reads TGTGCCAGCAGTTCCCGAACAGGGGGCGCGGGCACTGAAGCTTTCTTT.

The chain couples TRBV2 to TRBJ2-3; 10 bases are shared with TRBD1. The CDR3 totals 12 residues. The trim removed 4 bases at V and 9 bases at J, leaving 1 base unmatched. In germline, CDR1 is SNHLY, CDR2 FYNNEI. CDR3 region: CASSGQGATQYF. The CDR3 DNA is TGTGCCAGCAGTGGACAGGGGGCGACGCAGTATTTT.

The chain couples TRBV3-1 (or the pseudogene TRBV3-2) to TRBJ2-4; D remains unclear. The CDR3 has 14 amino acids. The V gene's germline CDR1 is LGHDT and CDR2 YNNKEL (reference sequence). V dropped 0 bases and J dropped 2 bases, with 5 bases sitting between them. CDR3 sequence reads: CASSQDSTKNIQYF. In nucleotides, the CDR3 is TGTGCCAGCAGCCAAGACTCTACCAAAAACATTCAGTACTTC.

Here the CDR3 reads CASSEAAVSNGYTF. The DNA for the CDR3 is TGTGCCAGCAGTGAAGCGGCAGTTTCCAATGGCTACACCTTC. The chain couples TRBV2 to TRBJ1-2; D not certain. Trimming took off 0 bases at V and 6 bases at J, with 11 bases between the two ends. This CDR3 region has 14 residues. The germline CDR1 and CDR2 sequences are SNHLY and FYNNEI.

The rearrangement uses TRBV29-1 and TRBJ2-3, with 7 bases matching TRBD2. V lost 4 bases to trimming and J lost 6 bases; unmatched junction nucleotides: 7. The CDR3 covers 13 residues. The germline CDR1 and CDR2 sequences are SQVTM and ANQGSEA. Written as DNA, the CDR3 is TGCAGCGTTGGTCGGGAGGTCCGGGATACGCAGTATTTT. It yields the protein CSVGREVRDTQYF.

V is TRBV30 and J is TRBJ1-2; 8 nucleotides line up with TRBD1. The CDR3 is 12 amino acids. V shed 5 bases and J 8 bases; nucleotides not matched to a gene: 7. Looked up from germline, CDR1 is GTSNPN and CDR2 is SVGIG (reference sequence). The DNA of the CDR3 is TGTGCCTGGCCGGACAGGGAGGGCGGCTACACCTTC. Its protein product is CAWPDREGGYTF.

The V and J genes are TRBV6-5 and TRBJ1-1; 9 bases align to TRBD1. The junction had 8 bases not matched to a gene; V was cut back by 7 bases and J by 5 bases. CDR1 MNHEY and CDR2 SVGAGI come from the germline V gene. This CDR3 comprises 14 residues. Here the CDR3 reads CASNTDRGWTEAFF. The CDR3 DNA reads TGTGCCAGCAATACGGACAGGGGATGGACTGAAGCTTTCTTT.